What follows are 13 T cell receptor beta chains derived from one specimen sequenced in a study of T cell repertoires in cytomegalovirus infection. From the reads, TCRdb called clonotypes with MiXCR, one entry per CDR3 protein. Among 750,000 to 900,000 distinct CDR3 sequences listed, 25% to 30% were seen once. The antigens of these receptors remain unknown. Material: cultured CD8+ T cells from PBMCs, obtained from culture after CMV antigen stimulation. The receptors stem from a human donor in good health (CMV status not recorded). Some clones in this sample may be carry-over from other donors' samples.

Only a few counts were recorded for this clonotype. V and J are TRBV5-6 and TRBJ2-1, with TRBD1 matching 8 bases. The CDR3 is 17 residues long. After removal of 4 bases from V and 4 bases from J, the junction contained 13 bases not matched to a gene. Germline values: CDR1 SGHDT, CDR2 YYEEEE. The CDR3 spells CASSGGSGTGPYNEQFF. Written as DNA, the CDR3 is TGTGCCAGCAGCGGAGGATCCGGGACAGGTCCATACAATGAGCAGTTCTTC.

V and J are TRBV7-3 and TRBJ1-4; D remains ambiguous. From germline, CDR1 is SGHTA and CDR2 FQGTGA. The CDR3 runs to 14 residues. Between the trimmed V and J ends, which lost 8 bases and 11 bases, there was a span of 21 bases. The CDR3 loop reads CASLRREAGWKLFF. As DNA, the CDR3 is TGTGCCAGCCTCCGGAGGGAGGCCGGGTGGAAACTGTTTTTT.

This chain connects TRBV20-1 to TRBJ2-5; the D gene is possibly TRBD1 (7 bases). The length of the CDR3 is 14 residues. Per the germline V gene, CDR1 is DFQATT and CDR2 is SNEGSKA (reference sequence). V was shortened by 7 bases and J by 5 bases, with 20 bases between the two germline ends. CDR3 sequence (DNA): TGCAGTGTAAAGGAGGGGGCGCCGGGGGAGACCCAGTACTTC. This encodes CSVKEGAPGETQYF.

This clonotype was observed a handful of times. The chain is built from TRBV6-6 and TRBJ1-2; possibly TRBD1 for D (5 bases). The CDR3 consists of 12 residues. Germline CDR1 and CDR2: MNHNY and SVGAGI (reference sequence). V was clipped by 11 bases and J by 8 bases, with 18 bases between them. The CDR3 DNA follows: TGTGCCTTCGAACAGGCCGGGTCCGGCTACACCTTC. It is translated as CAFEQAGSGYTF.

V is TRBV7-2 and J is TRBJ2-3; possible D gene TRBD2, 5 bases. Looked up from germline, CDR1 is SGHTA and CDR2 is FQGNSA. CDR3 length: 14 residues. V was cut by 7 bases and J by 6 bases, with 17 bases left in between. CDR3 nucleotides: TGTGCCAGCACCCGAGGGATCAGAAGGGATACGCAGTATTTT. It is translated as CASTRGIRRDTQYF.

The chain combines TRBV6-1 with TRBJ1-5, with 9 bases aligning to TRBD1. Trimming at V came to 2 bases and at J to 6 bases, leaving 11 bases not matched to a gene. There are 17 residues in the CDR3. Germline values: CDR1 MNHNS, CDR2 SASEGT. The CDR3 sequence: CASSELMAGTGSQPQHF. The CDR3 nucleotides are TGTGCCAGCAGTGAACTAATGGCGGGGACAGGGAGTCAGCCCCAGCATTTT.

The chain recombines TRBV7-8 with TRBJ2-3; 12 nucleotides line up with TRBD2. Germline V gene data show CDR1 as SGHVS and CDR2 as FQNEAQ. V lost 6 bases to trimming and J lost 8 bases; unmatched junction nucleotides: 6. This CDR3 has 14 amino acids. CDR3 loop: CASRMTSGGGTQYF. CDR3 DNA sequence: TGTGCCAGCAGGATGACTAGCGGGGGAGGTACGCAGTATTTT.

This clonotype was recorded a few times. The chain combines TRBV7-9 with TRBJ2-1; D ambiguous. Germline CDR1 and CDR2: SEHNR and FQNEAQ (reference sequence). V dropped 1 base and J dropped 5 bases, with 6 bases sitting between them. This CDR3 comprises 13 residues. CDR3 coding DNA: TGTGCCAGCAGCTTAGGGCAGCACAATGAGCAGTTCTTC. Amino acids: CASSLGQHNEQFF.

This clonotype was recorded a few times. This chain links TRBV12-3 or TRBV12-4 with TRBJ2-1, with unresolved D. The CDR3 runs to 14 residues. V lost 5 bases and J lost 2, with 10 bases in between. The CDR3 reads CASSTTATYNEQFF. DNA for the CDR3: TGTGCCAGCAGTACAACCGCCACCTACAATGAGCAGTTCTTC.

The table lists this clonotype with many counts. The rearrangement links TRBV7-9 to TRBJ2-1; possible D gene TRBD2, 5 bases. Germline CDR1 and CDR2: SEHNR and FQNEAQ (reference sequence). V lost 7 bases, J lost 4 bases, and 17 bases lay in between. The CDR3 is 15 amino acids. For the CDR3, the DNA is TGTGCCAGCAATAGCGAGGGCCCACCATACAATGAGCAGTTCTTC. Amino acid sequence: CASNSEGPPYNEQFF.

The table lists this clonotype with a few counts. This chain uses TRBV19 with TRBJ1-1; no clear D. Germline V gives CDR1 LNHDA, CDR2 SQIVND (reference sequence). Trimming left V 2 bases short and J 6 bases short, with 16 bases between. This CDR3 contains 15 residues. The CDR3 region is CASSIRPIEGPEAFF. The CDR3 DNA reads TGTGCCAGTAGTATACGACCGATCGAGGGCCCTGAAGCTTTCTTT.

In its sample, this clonotype was seen a few times. The chain links TRBV7-6 to TRBJ2-1; TRBD1 might be the D (5 bases). With 5 bases removed from V and 9 bases from J, the gap between germline ends came to 14 bases. Germline CDR1 is SGHVS and CDR2 is FNYEAQ. This CDR3 contains 13 residues. DNA of the CDR3: TGTGCCAGCAGCCAAATAGGGGTGGGTGAGCAGTTCTTC. It is translated as CASSQIGVGEQFF.

A few counts support this clonotype. The V gene is TRBV7-2, the J gene TRBJ1-2; TRBD1 might be the D (5 bases). Trimming pared 5 bases from V and 0 bases from J, leaving 22 bases between. CDR1 and CDR2 (germline): SGHTA, FQGNSA. The CDR3 is 18 amino acids. The CDR3 region has the DNA TGTGCCAGCAGCCCCCTCGACTGGGGGAGGGCTCCTAACTATGGCTACACCTTC. Its protein product is CASSPLDWGRAPNYGYTF.